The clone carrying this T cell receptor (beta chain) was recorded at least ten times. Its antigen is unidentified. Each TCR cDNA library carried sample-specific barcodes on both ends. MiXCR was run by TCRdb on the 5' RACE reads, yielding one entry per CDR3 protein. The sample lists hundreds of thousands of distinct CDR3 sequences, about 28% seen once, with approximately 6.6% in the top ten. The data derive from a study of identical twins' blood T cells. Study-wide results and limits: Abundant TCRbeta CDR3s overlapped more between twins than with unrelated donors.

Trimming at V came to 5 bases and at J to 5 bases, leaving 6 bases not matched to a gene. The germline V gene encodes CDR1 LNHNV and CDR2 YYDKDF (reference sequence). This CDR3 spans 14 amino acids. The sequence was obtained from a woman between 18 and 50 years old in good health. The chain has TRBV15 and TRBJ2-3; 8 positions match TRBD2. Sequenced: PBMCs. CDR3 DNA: TGTGCCACCAGCTGGTTAGCGGGGCAAGATACGCAGTATTTT. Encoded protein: CATSWLAGQDTQYF. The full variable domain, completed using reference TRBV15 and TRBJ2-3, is DAMVIQNPRYQVTQFGKPVTLSCSQTLNHNVMYWYQQKSSQAPKLLFHYYDKDFNNEADTPDNFQSRRPNTSFCFLDIRSPGLGDTAMYLCATSWLAGQDTQYFGPGTRLTVL.